Below are 24 T cell receptor beta chains sequenced from a single sample in a study of shared clonotypes between healthy human individuals. Terminally differentiated effector memory CD45RA+ cells were excluded from the naive CD8 cells, which were CD45RO-negative and positively selected for CCR7. Assay used: immunoSEQ multiplex PCR; TCRdb lists only in-frame clones, some missing. The table records around 2.1 million clones, more than 85% of them present only once. Sequenced material: naive CD8+ T cells from PBMCs. The receptors were gathered from a man aged 18 to 30 in good health. Some clones in this sample may be carry-over from other donors' samples.

The chain has TRBV27 and TRBJ2-1, with D possibly being TRBD1 (6 bases). Deletions cut 3 bases from V and 9 bases from J, with 18 bases between. From germline, CDR1 is MNHEY and CDR2 SMNVEV (reference sequence). The CDR3 has 15 residues. CDR3 loop: CASSLWGQRSAEQFF. As DNA, the CDR3 is TGTGCCAGCAGTTTGTGGGGGCAGAGAAGCGCTGAGCAGTTCTTC.

V usage is TRBV7-9 and J usage is TRBJ2-1, with 11 bases lining up with TRBD2. Germline-derived CDR1 and CDR2 are SEHNR and FQNEAQ (reference sequence). This CDR3 is 15 amino acids long. J lost 7 bases, V lost 6 bases, and 8 bases had no gene match. CDR3 amino acids: CASRVPGTSGNEQFF. DNA for the CDR3: TGTGCCAGCAGAGTTCCCGGGACTAGCGGTAATGAGCAGTTCTTC.

This clone occurred once. The chain couples TRBV6-6 to TRBJ2-7, with 11 positions matching TRBD1. CDR3 length: 16 amino acids. Trimming removed 2 bases from V and 3 bases from J; junction bases left unmatched: 6. The V gene's germline CDR1 is MNHNY and CDR2 SVGAGI (reference sequence). Here the CDR3 reads CASSYEDRGRRYEQYF. The CDR3 bases are TGTGCCAGCAGTTACGAGGACAGGGGGCGCCGCTACGAGCAGTACTTC.

J is TRBJ1-2 and V is TRBV9, with a possible D match to TRBD1 (6 bases). V lost 0 bases, J lost 2 bases, and 11 bases lay in between. This CDR3 has 15 amino acids. Germline CDR1 is SGDLS and CDR2 is YYNGEE. Here the CDR3 DNA reads TGTGCCAGCAGCGTAGGCCTGGGGGCGAACTATGGCTACACCTTC. Protein: CASSVGLGANYGYTF.

The rearrangement joins TRBV30 to TRBJ1-2, with D unclear. CDR1 is GTSNPN, CDR2 SVGIG, per germline (reference sequence). The CDR3 has 14 residues. Trimming left V 0 bases short and J 4 bases short, with 12 bases between. The CDR3 sequence: CAWSVGRSGYGYTF. The CDR3 DNA follows: TGTGCCTGGAGTGTAGGCAGATCTGGCTATGGCTACACCTTC. The full variable domain, completed using reference TRBV30 and TRBJ1-2, is SQTIHQWPATLVQPVGSPLSLECTVEGTSNPNLYWYRQAAGRGLQLLFYSVGIGQISSEVPQNLSASRPQDRQFILSSKKLLLSDSGFYLCAWSVGRSGYGYTFGSGTRLTVV.

V gene TRBV19 combines with J gene TRBJ2-7; 7 bases are shared with TRBD1. The CDR3 consists of 13 residues. V shed 10 bases and J 2 bases; nucleotides not matched to a gene: 8. Germline CDR1 LNHDA, CDR2 SQIVND (reference sequence). Here the CDR3 DNA reads TGTGCCACTAATGACAGGGAAACCTACGAGCAGTACTTC. Encoded protein: CATNDRETYEQYF.

CDR3 residues: CASSPRGGAVDSNTGELFF. CDR3 nucleotides: TGTGCCAGCAGCCCGCGGGGGGGGGCAGTCGATTCGAACACCGGGGAGCTGTTTTTT. The V and J genes are TRBV7-9 and TRBJ2-2; the match to TRBD2 covers 9 bases. The CDR3 extends over 19 amino acids. The V gene's germline CDR1 is SEHNR and CDR2 FQNEAQ (reference sequence). V gave up 5 bases and J gave up 0 bases; unmatched junction bases: 13.

V usage is TRBV7-2 and J usage is TRBJ2-5; D may correspond to TRBD1 or TRBD2 (5 bases each). The end of the DNA is better explained by TRBJ2-7, so the J call may be wrong. Germline V lookup: CDR1 SGHTA, CDR2 FQGNSA. CDR3 length: 15 amino acids. CDR3 region: CASSLDFGGSYEQYF. In DNA, the CDR3 is TGTGCCAGCAGCTTAGATTTTGGGGGCTCCTACGAGCAGTACTTC.

This chain links TRBV13 with TRBJ1-1; D is possibly TRBD1 (6 bases). The CDR3 consists of 18 residues. Germline V lookup: CDR1 PRHDT, CDR2 FYEKMQ (reference sequence). V lost 4 bases, J lost 2 bases, and 23 bases lay in between. The CDR3 DNA reads TGTGCCAGCAGCTCCTCTGACAGGCTTTTTGGGGGCAACACTGAAGCTTTCTTT. Amino acid sequence: CASSSSDRLFGGNTEAFF.

The chain employs TRBV27 and TRBJ2-1; 9 bases align to TRBD2. With V trimmed by 8 bases and J by 7 bases, 12 bases remained unmatched. CDR3 length equals 15 residues. Germline V gives CDR1 MNHEY, CDR2 SMNVEV (reference sequence). The CDR3 nucleotides read TGTGCCAGCCGGATCCGGGTAGCGGGAGAAAATGAGCAGTTCTTC. Its protein product is CASRIRVAGENEQFF.

This clone was seen a handful of times. Other DNA sequences from this sample encode an identical CDR3 as well. The J gene is TRBJ2-5, the V gene TRBV9; 7 positions match TRBD2. Germline CDR1 SGDLS, CDR2 YYNGEE. The CDR3 covers 12 residues. V was pared by 4 bases and J by 4 bases, with 1 base of the junction left unmatched. The CDR3 DNA is TGTGCCAGCAGCCCGGGGGGAGAGACCCAGTACTTC. The encoded protein is CASSPGGETQYF.

The chain recombines TRBV9 with TRBJ2-7; 7 bases align to TRBD1. Germline CDR1 is SGDLS and CDR2 is YYNGEE. V lost 3 bases to trimming and J lost 1 base; unmatched junction nucleotides: 7. The CDR3 has 15 residues. The CDR3 spells CASSATGAYSYEQYF. In nucleotides, the CDR3 is TGTGCCAGCAGCGCTACAGGGGCCTATTCCTACGAGCAGTACTTC.

The CDR3 sequence is CASSQESGMRHTEAFF. CDR3 sequence (DNA): TGCGCCAGCAGCCAAGAGTCGGGGATGCGGCACACTGAAGCTTTCTTT. The chain links TRBV4-1 to TRBJ1-1; D is unclear. V lost 0 bases to trimming and J lost 3 bases, with 14 bases between them. This CDR3 region has 16 residues. Germline V CDR1 and CDR2: MGHRA, YSYEKL.

This chain connects TRBV7-9 to TRBJ2-3; tentatively, D is TRBD1 (5 bases). CDR1 and CDR2 (germline): SEHNR, FQNEAQ (reference sequence). CDR3 length: 12 amino acids. V was pared by 5 bases and J by 11 bases, with 14 bases between. CDR3 in amino acids: CASSAALDKQYF. For the CDR3, the DNA is TGTGCCAGCAGCGCCGCCCTGGACAAGCAGTATTTT.

This chain links TRBV9 with TRBJ2-3; D is undetermined. This CDR3 has 15 residues. Between the trimmed V and J ends, which lost 0 bases and 3 bases, there was a span of 11 bases. Germline V CDR1 and CDR2: SGDLS, YYNGEE. DNA for the CDR3: TGTGCCAGCAGCGTAGGTTTGGATGGGACAGATACGCAGTATTTT. Translation: CASSVGLDGTDTQYF. Using reference TRBV9 and TRBJ2-3 for the parts outside the CDR3, the full variable domain is DSGVTQTPKHLITATGQRVTLRCSPRSGDLSVYWYQQSLDQGLQFLIQYYNGEERAKGNILERFSAQQFPDLHSELNLSSLELGDSALYFCASSVGLDGTDTQYFGPGTRLTVL.

The V call is TRBV19, the J call TRBJ2-1; D call uncertain. The CDR3 extends over 15 amino acids. V lost 5 bases and J lost 9, with 20 bases in between. Germline V gene lookup returns CDR1 LNHDA and CDR2 SQIVND (reference sequence). For the CDR3, the DNA is TGTGCCAGTAGTCCCGAGTTAGAGTTAAGGGCTGAGCAGTTCTTC. It encodes CASSPELELRAEQFF.

The chain couples TRBV28 to TRBJ2-7; perhaps TRBD2 as D (6 bases). Germline loops: CDR1 MDHEN, CDR2 SYDVKM. The CDR3 runs to 14 residues. V was shortened by 3 bases and J by 5 bases, with 14 bases between the two germline ends. As DNA, the CDR3 is TGTGCCAGCAGTTTCCAGGCTAGCGTCAACGAGCAGTACTTC. It encodes CASSFQASVNEQYF.

This sequence joins TRBV12-5 and TRBJ1-2, with D perhaps matching TRBD1 (5 bases). Germline V gene lookup returns CDR1 LGHNT and CDR2 FRNRAP. This CDR3 region has 13 residues. Trimming removed 2 bases from V and 6 bases from J, with 10 bases in between. The CDR3 spells CASGLQGIHGYTF. CDR3 nucleotides: TGTGCTAGTGGTTTGCAGGGAATCCATGGCTACACCTTC.

The chain carries TRBV9 and TRBJ2-1; no clear D. The V gene lost 4 bases and the J gene lost 2 bases, with 10 bases spanning the gap. The CDR3 spans 14 residues. The V gene's germline CDR1 is SGDLS and CDR2 YYNGEE. The CDR3 region is CASSLGDTYNEQFF. CDR3 sequence (DNA): TGTGCCAGCAGCTTAGGTGACACCTACAATGAGCAGTTCTTC.

V usage is TRBV7-6 and J usage is TRBJ1-1; D remains ambiguous. Trimming took 1 base from V and 1 from J, leaving 10 bases between them. Germline V gene data show CDR1 as SGHVS and CDR2 as FNYEAQ. This CDR3 has 15 residues. CDR3 nucleotide sequence: TGTGCCAGCAGCTTAGAACCGGGTACGAACACTGAAGCTTTCTTT. As protein: CASSLEPGTNTEAFF.

The chain links TRBV7-9 to TRBJ2-7; TRBD1 agrees at 11 bases. The V gene's germline CDR1 is SEHNR and CDR2 FQNEAQ (reference sequence). The CDR3 has 15 residues. J was trimmed by 7 bases and V by 5 bases; bases with no gene match: 10. The CDR3, as DNA: TGTGCCAGCAGCGACCTTAGGACAGGGGGCAGGGAGCAGTACTTC. It is translated as CASSDLRTGGREQYF.

The chain uses TRBV7-9 and TRBJ2-3; D is undetermined. CDR1 SEHNR and CDR2 FQNEAQ come from the germline V gene (reference sequence). V dropped 8 bases and J dropped 6 bases, with 24 bases sitting between them. The CDR3 consists of 16 residues. CDR3 sequence: CASRPIGDTEWDTQYF. CDR3 sequence (DNA): TGTGCCAGCCGCCCAATAGGAGACACGGAGTGGGATACGCAGTATTTT.

The chain carries TRBV7-9 and TRBJ1-1, with 8 bases identical to TRBD1. Trimming cost V 4 bases and J 6 bases; bases outside gene matches: 7. Germline lookup yields CDR1 SEHNR and CDR2 FQNEAQ (reference sequence). The CDR3 length is 14 residues. The CDR3 DNA is TGTGCCAGCAGCTCGCAGGGGGCTTGGGCTGAAGCTTTCTTT. The encoded protein is CASSSQGAWAEAFF.

V usage is TRBV29-1 and J usage is TRBJ2-7; D is perhaps TRBD2 (5 bases). The V end lost 7 bases, the J end lost 2 bases, and 15 bases lay between the germline ends. The germline gives CDR1 SQVTM, CDR2 ANQGSEA. The CDR3 runs to 13 residues. CDR3 region: CSAGTGIAYEQYF. For the CDR3, the DNA is TGCAGCGCGGGAACCGGGATCGCCTACGAGCAGTACTTC.